In this sample, the clone carrying this TCR beta chain turned up once. The antigen is undetermined. Sequenced by immunoSEQ multiplex PCR; TCRdb stores in-frame clones only, minus some. Of around 370,000 clones in the sample, about 91% are singletons; the top ten hold about 3.9%. This specimen belongs to a study of Ad26.COV2.S vaccination and SARS-CoV-2 variants. Notes on the study in general: Total T cell responses were possibly underestimated by TCR breadth and depth analyses. People who got the vaccine had more spike-specific TCR breadth than people who got placebo. Those who received vaccine or placebo ended up with similar non-spike TCR breadth. Breadth, reportedly substantial, characterized the spike-specific CD8+ and CD4+ T cell responses after vaccination.

Germline loops: CDR1 MNHEY, CDR2 SMNVEV (reference sequence). Germline trimming cut 8 bases from V and 1 base from J; bases unmatched to any gene: 14. The length of the CDR3 is 17 residues. The TCR was taken from a human donor who had recovered from COVID-19. The rearrangement joins TRBV27 to TRBJ2-3, with 8 bases that match TRBD2. The sample in question was peripheral blood, obtained after recovery from COVID-19. As DNA, the CDR3 is TGTGCCAGCGCTCTTCAGTTATTGACTAGCGGCACAGATACGCAGTATTTT. It is translated as CASALQLLTSGTDTQYF.